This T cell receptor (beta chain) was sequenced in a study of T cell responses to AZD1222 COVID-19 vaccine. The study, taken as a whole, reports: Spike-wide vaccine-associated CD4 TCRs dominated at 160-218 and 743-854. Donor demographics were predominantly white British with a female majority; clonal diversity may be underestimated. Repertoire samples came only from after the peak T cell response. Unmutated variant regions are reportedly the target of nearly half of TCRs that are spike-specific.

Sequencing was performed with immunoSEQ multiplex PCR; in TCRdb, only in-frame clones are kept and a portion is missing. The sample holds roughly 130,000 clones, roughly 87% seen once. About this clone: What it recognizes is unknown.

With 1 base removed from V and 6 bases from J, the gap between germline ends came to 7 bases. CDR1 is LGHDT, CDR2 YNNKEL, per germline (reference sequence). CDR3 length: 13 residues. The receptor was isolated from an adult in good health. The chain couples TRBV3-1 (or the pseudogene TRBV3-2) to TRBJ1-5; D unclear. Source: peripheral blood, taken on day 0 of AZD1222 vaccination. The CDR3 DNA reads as TGTGCCAGCAGCCAAGGAACGGGTCAGCCCCAGCATTTT. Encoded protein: CASSQGTGQPQHF.